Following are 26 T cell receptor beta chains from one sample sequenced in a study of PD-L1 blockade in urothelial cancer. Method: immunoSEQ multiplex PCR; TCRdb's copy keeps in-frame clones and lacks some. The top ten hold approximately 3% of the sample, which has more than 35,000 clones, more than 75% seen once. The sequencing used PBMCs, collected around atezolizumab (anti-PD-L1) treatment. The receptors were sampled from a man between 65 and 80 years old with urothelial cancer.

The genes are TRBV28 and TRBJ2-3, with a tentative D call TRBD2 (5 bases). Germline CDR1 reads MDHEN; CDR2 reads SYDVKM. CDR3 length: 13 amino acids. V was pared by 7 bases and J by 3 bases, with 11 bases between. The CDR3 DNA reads TGTGCCAGCAACCCCCCGGGGACAGATACGCAGTATTTT. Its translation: CASNPPGTDTQYF. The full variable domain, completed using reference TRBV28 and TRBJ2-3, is DVKVTQSSRYLVKRTGEKVFLECVQDMDHENMFWYRQDPGLGLRLIYFSYDVKMKEKGDIPEGYSVSREKKERFSLILESASTNQTSMYLCASNPPGTDTQYFGPGTRLTVL.

CDR3 in amino acids: CASRRTSGGGTDTQYF. The CDR3 DNA follows: TGTGCCAGCAGGCGGACTAGCGGGGGGGGCACAGATACGCAGTATTTT. This chain uses TRBV7-2 with TRBJ2-3, with 15 bases aligning to TRBD2. Trimming cost V 6 bases and J 1 base; bases outside gene matches: 2. The CDR3 consists of 16 residues. Germline-derived CDR1 and CDR2 are SGHTA and FQGNSA.

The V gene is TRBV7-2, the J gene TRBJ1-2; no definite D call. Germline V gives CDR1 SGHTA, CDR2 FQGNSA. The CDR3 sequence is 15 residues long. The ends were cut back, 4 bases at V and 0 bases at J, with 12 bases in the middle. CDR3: CASSSRAGSNYGYTF. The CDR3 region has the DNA TGTGCCAGCAGCTCCCGGGCGGGTTCTAACTATGGCTACACCTTC.

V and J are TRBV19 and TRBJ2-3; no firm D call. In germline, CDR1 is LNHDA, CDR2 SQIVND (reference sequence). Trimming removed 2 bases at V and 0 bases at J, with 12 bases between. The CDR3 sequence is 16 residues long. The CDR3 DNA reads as TGTGCCAGTAGTATACTGACTTCGACTAGCACAGATACGCAGTATTTT. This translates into CASSILTSTSTDTQYF.

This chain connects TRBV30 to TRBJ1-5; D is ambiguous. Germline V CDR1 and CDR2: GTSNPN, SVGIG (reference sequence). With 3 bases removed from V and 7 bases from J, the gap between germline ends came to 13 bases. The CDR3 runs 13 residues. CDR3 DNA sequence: TGTGCCTGGAGCGAGGGAAGGTCCCAGCCCCAGCATTTT. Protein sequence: CAWSEGRSQPQHF.

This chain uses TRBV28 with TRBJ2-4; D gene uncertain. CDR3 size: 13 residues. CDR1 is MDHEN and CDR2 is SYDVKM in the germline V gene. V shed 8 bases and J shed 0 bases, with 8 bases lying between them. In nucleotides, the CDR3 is TGTGCCAGCGAGTCCTTAGCCAAAAACATTCAGTACTTC. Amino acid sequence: CASESLAKNIQYF.

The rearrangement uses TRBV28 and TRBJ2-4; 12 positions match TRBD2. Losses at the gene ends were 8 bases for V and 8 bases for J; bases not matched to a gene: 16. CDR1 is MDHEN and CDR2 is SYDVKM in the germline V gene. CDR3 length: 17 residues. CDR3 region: CASRRGGLAGLRDIQYF. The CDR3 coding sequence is TGTGCCAGCCGCCGAGGCGGACTAGCGGGGCTAAGGGACATTCAGTACTTC.

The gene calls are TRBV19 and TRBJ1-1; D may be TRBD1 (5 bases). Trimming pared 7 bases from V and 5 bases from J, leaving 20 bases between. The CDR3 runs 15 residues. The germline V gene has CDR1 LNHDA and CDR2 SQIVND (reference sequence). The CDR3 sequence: CASTPVGRGQTEAFF. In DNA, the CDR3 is TGTGCCAGTACCCCCGTTGGGAGGGGCCAAACTGAAGCTTTCTTT.

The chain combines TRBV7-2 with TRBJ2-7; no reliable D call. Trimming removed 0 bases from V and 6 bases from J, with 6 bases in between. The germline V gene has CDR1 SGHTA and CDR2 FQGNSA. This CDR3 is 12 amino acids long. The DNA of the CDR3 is TGTGCCAGCAGCTTAGCGGTCGGCGAGCAGTACTTC. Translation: CASSLAVGEQYF.

CDR3 nucleotide sequence: TGTGCCAGCAGTTACTCTGCCGGGGGGAGCACAGATACGCAGTATTTT. Protein sequence: CASSYSAGGSTDTQYF. The genes are TRBV6-5 and TRBJ2-3, with 7 bases lining up with TRBD2. CDR3 length equals 16 residues. Germline trimming cut 0 bases from V and 0 bases from J; bases unmatched to any gene: 3. From germline, CDR1 is MNHEY and CDR2 SVGAGI.

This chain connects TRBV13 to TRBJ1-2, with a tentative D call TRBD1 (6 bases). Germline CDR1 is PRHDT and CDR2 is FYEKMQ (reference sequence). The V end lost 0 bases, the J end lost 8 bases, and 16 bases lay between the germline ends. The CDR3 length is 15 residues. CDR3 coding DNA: TGTGCCAGCAGCTTAGGTGGGGGCCAAAGGGGCGGCTACACCTTC. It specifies CASSLGGGQRGGYTF.

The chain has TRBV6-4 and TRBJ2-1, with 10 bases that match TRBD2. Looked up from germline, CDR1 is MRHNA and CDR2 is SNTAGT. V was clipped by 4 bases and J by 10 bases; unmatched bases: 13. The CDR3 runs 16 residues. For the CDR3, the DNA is TGTGCCAGCAGTGCTAAGAGTAGCGGGGGGACGTCAGAGCAGTTCTTC. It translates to CASSAKSSGGTSEQFF.

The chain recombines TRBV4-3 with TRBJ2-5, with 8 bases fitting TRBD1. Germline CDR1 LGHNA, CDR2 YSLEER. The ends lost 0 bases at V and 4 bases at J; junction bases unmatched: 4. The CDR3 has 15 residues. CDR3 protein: CASSQDLQGVETQYF. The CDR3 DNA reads TGCGCCAGCAGCCAAGATTTACAGGGGGTAGAGACCCAGTACTTC.

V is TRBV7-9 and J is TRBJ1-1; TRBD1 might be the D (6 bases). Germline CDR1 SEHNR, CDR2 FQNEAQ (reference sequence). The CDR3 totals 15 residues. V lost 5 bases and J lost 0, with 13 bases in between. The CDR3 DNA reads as TGTGCCAGCAGCCTAACGGACAGATTGAACACTGAAGCTTTCTTT. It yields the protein CASSLTDRLNTEAFF.

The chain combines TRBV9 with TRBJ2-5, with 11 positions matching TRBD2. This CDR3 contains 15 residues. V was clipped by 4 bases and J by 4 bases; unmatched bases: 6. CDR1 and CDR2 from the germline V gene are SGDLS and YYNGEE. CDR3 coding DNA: TGTGCCAGCAGCATCGGGACTAGCGGAGGAGAGACCCAGTACTTC. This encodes CASSIGTSGGETQYF.

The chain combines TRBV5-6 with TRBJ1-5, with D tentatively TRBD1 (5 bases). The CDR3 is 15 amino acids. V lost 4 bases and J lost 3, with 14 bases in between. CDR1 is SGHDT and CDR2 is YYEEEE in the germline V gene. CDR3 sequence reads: CASSVTGWDNQPQHF. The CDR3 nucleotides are TGTGCCAGCAGCGTAACAGGTTGGGACAATCAGCCCCAGCATTTT.

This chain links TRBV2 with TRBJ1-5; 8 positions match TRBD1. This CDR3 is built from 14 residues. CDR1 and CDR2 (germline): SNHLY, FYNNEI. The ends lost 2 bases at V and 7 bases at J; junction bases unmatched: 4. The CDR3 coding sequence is TGTGCCAGCAGTGAATCAGGGGGCGGGCAGCCCCAGCATTTT. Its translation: CASSESGGGQPQHF.

The CDR3 region is CASTDDTEYGYTF. The CDR3 DNA follows: TGTGCCAGCACTGATGACACCGAATATGGCTACACCTTC. This rearrangement joins TRBV27 to TRBJ1-2; the D is unclear. The CDR3 loop spans 13 amino acids. Trimming removed 7 bases at V and 5 bases at J, with 14 bases between. Germline V CDR1 and CDR2: MNHEY, SMNVEV (reference sequence).

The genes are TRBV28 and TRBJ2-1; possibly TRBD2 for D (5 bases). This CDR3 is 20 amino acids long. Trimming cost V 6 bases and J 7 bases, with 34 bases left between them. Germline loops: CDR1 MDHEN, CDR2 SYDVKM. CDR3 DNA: TGTGCCAGCAGCCGGTCGGCCCCCGCTGTGAGGGCCTCTACGTGGAATGAGCAGTTCTTC. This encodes CASSRSAPAVRASTWNEQFF. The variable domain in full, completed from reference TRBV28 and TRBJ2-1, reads DVKVTQSSRYLVKRTGEKVFLECVQDMDHENMFWYRQDPGLGLRLIYFSYDVKMKEKGDIPEGYSVSREKKERFSLILESASTNQTSMYLCASSRSAPAVRASTWNEQFFGPGTRLTVL.

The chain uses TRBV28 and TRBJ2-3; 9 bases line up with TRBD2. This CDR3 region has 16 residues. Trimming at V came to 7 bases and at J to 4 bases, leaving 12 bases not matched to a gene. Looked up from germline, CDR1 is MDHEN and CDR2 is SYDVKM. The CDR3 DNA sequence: TGTGCCAGCACCTCCTCTAGCGGGGCCATGGCAGATACGCAGTATTTT. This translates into CASTSSSGAMADTQYF. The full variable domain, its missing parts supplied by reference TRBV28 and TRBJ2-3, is DVKVTQSSRYLVKRTGEKVFLECVQDMDHENMFWYRQDPGLGLRLIYFSYDVKMKEKGDIPEGYSVSREKKERFSLILESASTNQTSMYLCASTSSSGAMADTQYFGPGTRLTVL.

CDR3 bases: TGTGCCAGTGGAGGGCGGGGTTCACCCCTCCACTTT. Amino acids: CASGGRGSPLHF. This sequence joins TRBV19 and TRBJ1-6; D gene unclear. Germline CDR1 is LNHDA and CDR2 is SQIVND (reference sequence). The CDR3 has 12 amino acids. Between the trimmed V and J ends, which lost 8 bases and 9 bases, there was a span of 11 bases.

CDR3 in amino acids: CASTRADEQFF. In DNA form, the CDR3 reads TGTGCCAGCACCAGGGCAGATGAGCAGTTCTTC. This sequence joins TRBV27 and TRBJ2-1; D possibly corresponds to TRBD1 (5 bases). This CDR3 has 11 residues. V was clipped by 7 bases and J by 8 bases, with 9 bases between them. Germline loops: CDR1 MNHEY, CDR2 SMNVEV (reference sequence).

The CDR3 DNA reads as TGTGCCAGCAGCCCGGGGACAGGGGCTCAAGGCTACACCTTC. The encoded protein is CASSPGTGAQGYTF. This chain connects TRBV5-4 to TRBJ1-2, with 10 bases identical to TRBD1. The V segment lost 4 bases and the J segment 8 bases; nucleotides outside the gene matches: 8. This CDR3 region has 14 residues. Germline CDR1 reads SGHNT; CDR2 reads YYREEE (reference sequence).

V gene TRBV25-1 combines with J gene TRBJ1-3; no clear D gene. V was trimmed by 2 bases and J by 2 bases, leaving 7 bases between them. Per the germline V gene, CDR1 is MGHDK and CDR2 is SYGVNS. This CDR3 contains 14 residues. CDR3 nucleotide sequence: TGTGCCAGCAGTGAAGCCGGTGCTGGAAACACCATATATTTT. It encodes CASSEAGAGNTIYF.

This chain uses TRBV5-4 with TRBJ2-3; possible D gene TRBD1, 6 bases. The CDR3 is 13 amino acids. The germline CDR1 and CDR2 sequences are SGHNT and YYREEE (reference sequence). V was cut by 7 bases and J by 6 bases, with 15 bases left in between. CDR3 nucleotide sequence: TGTGCCAGCTCGACAGGTCCCGGGGATACGCAGTATTTT. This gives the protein CASSTGPGDTQYF.

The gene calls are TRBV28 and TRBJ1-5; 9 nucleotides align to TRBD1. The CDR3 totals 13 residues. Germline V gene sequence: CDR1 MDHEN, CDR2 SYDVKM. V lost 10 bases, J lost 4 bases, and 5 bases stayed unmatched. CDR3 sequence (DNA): TGTGCCACCAGACAGGGGGGAAATCAGCCCCAGCATTTT. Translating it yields CATRQGGNQPQHF. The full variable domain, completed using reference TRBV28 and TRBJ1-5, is DVKVTQSSRYLVKRTGEKVFLECVQDMDHENMFWYRQDPGLGLRLIYFSYDVKMKEKGDIPEGYSVSREKKERFSLILESASTNQTSMYLCATRQGGNQPQHFGDGTRLSIL.